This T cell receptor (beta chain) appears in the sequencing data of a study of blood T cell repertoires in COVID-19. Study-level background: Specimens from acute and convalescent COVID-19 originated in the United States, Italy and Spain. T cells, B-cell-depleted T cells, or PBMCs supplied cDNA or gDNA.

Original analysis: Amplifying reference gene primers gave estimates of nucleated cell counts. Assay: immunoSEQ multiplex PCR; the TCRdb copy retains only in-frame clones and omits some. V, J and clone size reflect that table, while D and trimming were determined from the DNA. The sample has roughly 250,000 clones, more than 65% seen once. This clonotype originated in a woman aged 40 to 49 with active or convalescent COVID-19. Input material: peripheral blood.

Here the CDR3 DNA reads TGTGCCAGCAGCTTGCGGGGGTCGGGCACAGATACGCAGTATTTT. Protein sequence: CASSLRGSGTDTQYF. This chain joins TRBV11-2 and TRBJ2-3; 7 nucleotides line up with TRBD2. This CDR3 has 15 residues. Trimming cost V 3 bases and J 1 base; bases outside gene matches: 4. Looked up from germline, CDR1 is SGHAT and CDR2 is FQNNGV.